Presented here are 30 T cell receptor beta chains from one specimen sequenced in a study of T cells expressing NK-cell markers. From the 5' RACE reads, TCRdb lists one entry per CDR3 protein and no DNA. The sample includes over 100,000 distinct CDR3 sequences. Material for sequencing was blood T cells: a sorted CD56 or NKG2C T cell subset, CD4+ or CD8+ T cells, or bulk PBMC T cells (not recorded which). The receptors derive from a woman between 18 and 75 years old in good health.

V and J are TRBV15 and TRBJ2-1; TCRdb's D call of TRBD1 is untestable without DNA. The CDR3 totals 15 residues. Germline assignment: CDR1 LNHNV and CDR2 YYDKDF (reference sequence). The CDR3: CATSRVRGDYNEQFF. Supplemented by reference TRBV15 and TRBJ2-1, the full variable domain reads DAMVIQNPRYQVTQFGKPVTLSCSQTLNHNVMYWYQQKSSQAPKLLFHYYDKDFNNEADTPDNFQSRRPNTSFCFLDIRSPGLGDTAMYLCATSRVRGDYNEQFFGPGTRLTVL.

The genes are TRBV7-9 and TRBJ2-1; the TCRdb D gene call, TRBD1, has no DNA to confirm it. Germline V gives CDR1 SEHNR, CDR2 FQNEAQ (reference sequence). This CDR3 is built from 16 residues. The CDR3 protein is CASSPPGTGNSNEQFF.

This chain joins TRBV11-2 and TRBJ2-3; there is no DNA to check the TCRdb D call of TRBD1. The CDR3 spans 14 residues. Germline values: CDR1 SGHAT, CDR2 FQNNGV. CDR3 region: CASSFGGWTDTQYF.

The chain recombines TRBV5-4 with TRBJ2-2; TCRdb's D call of TRBD2 is untestable without DNA. Germline V lookup: CDR1 SGHNT, CDR2 YYREEE (reference sequence). The CDR3 length is 15 residues. The CDR3 is CASSGGGSSTGELFF.

V gene TRBV27 combines with J gene TRBJ2-7; as DNA is missing, the TRBD2 call by TCRdb cannot be tested. This CDR3 spans 14 amino acids. The V gene's germline CDR1 is MNHEY and CDR2 SMNVEV (reference sequence). CDR3 loop: CASKGLAGNYEQYF.

V usage is TRBV7-3 and J usage is TRBJ2-2; TCRdb's assignment of TRBD1 cannot be checked, as there is no DNA. The CDR3 extends over 15 amino acids. Germline V lookup: CDR1 SGHTA, CDR2 FQGTGA. The CDR3 here is CASSSGSSLPGELFF.

The V gene is TRBV29-1, the J gene TRBJ2-1; lacking DNA, the TRBD2 call made by TCRdb goes unchecked. Germline V lookup: CDR1 SQVTM, CDR2 ANQGSEA. The length of the CDR3 is 13 residues. This CDR3 reads CSVEDWRFVEQFF.

The J gene is TRBJ2-1, the V gene TRBV24-1. CDR3 length: 13 residues. Germline V gives CDR1 KGHDR, CDR2 SFDVKD. CDR3 amino acids: CATRDVKGNEQFF.

V gene TRBV29-1 combines with J gene TRBJ2-5; TCRdb indicates TRBD1, and absent DNA this call remains unverified. CDR1 and CDR2 (germline): SQVTM, ANQGSEA. The CDR3 sequence is 13 residues long. CDR3 protein: CSVPGQARETQYF.

The gene calls are TRBV7-9 and TRBJ1-4; TCRdb reports TRBD1, a call that lacks DNA to check it against. Per the germline V gene, CDR1 is SEHNR and CDR2 is FQNEAQ (reference sequence). The CDR3 is 15 amino acids. CDR3 loop: CASSQGYREDEKLFF.

The J gene is TRBJ2-1, the V gene TRBV5-1; TCRdb's D gene call, TRBD2, goes unchecked for lack of DNA. CDR1 is SGHRS and CDR2 is YFSETQ in the germline V gene. The CDR3 spans 17 residues. CDR3 sequence: CASSENGLAGGGNEQFF.

The genes are TRBV4-2 and TRBJ2-2; checking the TCRdb D call of TRBD2 is not possible without DNA. This CDR3 comprises 19 residues. CDR1 is LGHNA, CDR2 YNFKEQ, per germline. CDR3: CASSQEDTGGDFNTGELFF.

The CDR3 loop is CASSEWGTGAEKLFF. The rearrangement links TRBV25-1 to TRBJ1-4; TCRdb's D call of TRBD1 is untestable without DNA. In germline, CDR1 is MGHDK, CDR2 SYGVNS. The CDR3 runs to 15 residues.

The chain uses TRBV29-1 and TRBJ2-7; TCRdb outputs TRBD1, but without DNA this stays unchecked. The CDR3 consists of 12 residues. CDR1 is SQVTM and CDR2 is ANQGSEA in the germline V gene. The CDR3 protein is CSGRQGLDEQYF.

The chain couples TRBV5-4 to TRBJ2-1; the D gene TCRdb calls, TRBD1, cannot be checked with no DNA. The CDR3 length is 16 residues. From germline, CDR1 is SGHNT and CDR2 YYREEE (reference sequence). The CDR3 is CASSLEPGQGFNEQFF.

V gene TRBV6-4 combines with J gene TRBJ2-2; without DNA, the TCRdb call of TRBD1 cannot be checked. The germline gives CDR1 MRHNA, CDR2 SNTAGT. This CDR3 region has 17 residues. CDR3 residues: CASSDYYRVEGTGEPFF.

According to its frequency, this clonotype is medium-sized. This chain connects TRBV4-3 to TRBJ2-2. Germline V lookup: CDR1 LGHNA, CDR2 YSLEER. CDR3 length: 12 amino acids. The CDR3: CASSQGDGELFF.

The rearrangement links TRBV4-3 to TRBJ1-1; TCRdb lists TRBD1, though no DNA is available to test this call. From germline, CDR1 is LGHNA and CDR2 YSLEER. This CDR3 region has 18 residues. The chain's CDR3 is CASSQRYPWGEGNTEAFF.

J is TRBJ2-3 and V is TRBV19; TCRdb picks TRBD2, but there is no DNA to check that call. The CDR3 runs 17 residues. CDR1 is LNHDA and CDR2 is SQIVND in the germline V gene (reference sequence). The CDR3 reads CASSVTSGGPSTDTQYF. Together with reference TRBV19 and TRBJ2-3, the CDR3 gives the full variable domain: DGGITQSPKYLFRKEGQNVTLSCEQNLNHDAMYWYRQDPGQGLRLIYYSQIVNDFQKGDIAEGYSVSREKKESFPLTVTSAQKNPTAFYLCASSVTSGGPSTDTQYFGPGTRLTVL.

The chain links TRBV11-2 to TRBJ2-5. The length of the CDR3 is 11 residues. The germline gives CDR1 SGHAT, CDR2 FQNNGV. The CDR3: CASSQLKTQYF.

The V gene is TRBV4-2, the J gene TRBJ2-1; TCRdb's assignment of TRBD2 cannot be checked, as there is no DNA. The CDR3 has 17 amino acids. Germline V gene sequence: CDR1 LGHNA, CDR2 YNFKEQ. The chain's CDR3 is CASSQDPLGAGGHEQFF.

V gene TRBV29-1 combines with J gene TRBJ2-5. From germline, CDR1 is SQVTM and CDR2 ANQGSEA. The CDR3 loop spans 13 amino acids. This chain's CDR3 is CSVLTEYQETQYF.

The chain joins TRBV7-9 to TRBJ2-3. Germline CDR1 SEHNR, CDR2 FQNEAQ (reference sequence). CDR3 length: 13 amino acids. The CDR3 sequence is CASSLDRQDTQYF.

The chain couples TRBV24-1 to TRBJ2-7; TCRdb designates TRBD2, a call that cannot be tested without DNA. Per germline, CDR1 KGHDR and CDR2 SFDVKD. The CDR3 sequence is 13 residues long. The CDR3 protein is CATRSGLAGEQYF.

V is TRBV10-2 and J is TRBJ1-1; TCRdb proposes TRBD1, but this gene call is untestable without DNA. Germline CDR1 is WSHSY and CDR2 is SAAADI. CDR3 length: 16 amino acids. The CDR3: CASSESYGRGRTEAFF.

The chain is built from TRBV12-3 or TRBV12-4 and TRBJ1-5. The CDR3 contains 14 residues. CDR3 loop: CASAGGVGNQPQHF.

V is TRBV18 and J is TRBJ1-1. The CDR3 is made up of 14 amino acids. Germline values: CDR1 KGHSH, CDR2 LQKENI. CDR3: CASSPGLMNTEAFF.

V gene TRBV6-1 combines with J gene TRBJ2-5; TCRdb indicates TRBD1, and absent DNA this call remains unverified. This CDR3 is 16 amino acids long. From germline, CDR1 is MNHNS and CDR2 SASEGT. The chain's CDR3 is CASSPSRAGVKETQYF.

The rearrangement uses TRBV12-3 or TRBV12-4 and TRBJ2-2; TCRdb reports TRBD1, a call that lacks DNA to check it against. The CDR3 has 16 amino acids. The CDR3 sequence is CAGSTDGDHGAGELFF.

The chain is built from TRBV10-3 and TRBJ2-5; without DNA, the TCRdb call of TRBD1 cannot be checked. Germline V gene lookup returns CDR1 ENHRY and CDR2 SYGVKD. The CDR3 has 12 residues. CDR3 sequence: CAMGDSQETQYF.